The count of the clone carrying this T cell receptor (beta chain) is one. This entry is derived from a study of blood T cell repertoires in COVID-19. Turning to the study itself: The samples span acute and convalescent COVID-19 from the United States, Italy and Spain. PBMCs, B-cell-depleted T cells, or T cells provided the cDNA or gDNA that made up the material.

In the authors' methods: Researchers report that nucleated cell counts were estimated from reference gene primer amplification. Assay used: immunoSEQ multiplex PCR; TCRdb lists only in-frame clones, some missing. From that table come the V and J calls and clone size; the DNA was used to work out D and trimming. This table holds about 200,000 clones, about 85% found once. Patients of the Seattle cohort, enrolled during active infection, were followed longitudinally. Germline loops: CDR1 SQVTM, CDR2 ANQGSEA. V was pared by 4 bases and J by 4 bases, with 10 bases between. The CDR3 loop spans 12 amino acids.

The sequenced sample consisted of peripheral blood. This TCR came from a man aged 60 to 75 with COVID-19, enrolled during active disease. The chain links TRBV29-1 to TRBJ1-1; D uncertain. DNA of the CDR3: TGCAGCGTTGGGTACCGGGGCACTGAAGCTTTCTTT. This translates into CSVGYRGTEAFF. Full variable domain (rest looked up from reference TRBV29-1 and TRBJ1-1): SAVISQKPSRDICQRGTSLTIQCQVDSQVTMMFWYRQQPGQSLTLIATANQGSEATYESGFVIDKFPISRPNLTFSTLTVSNMSPEDSSIYLCSVGYRGTEAFFGQGTRLTVV.